This T cell receptor (beta chain) emerged from a study of cytomegalovirus exposure and HLA in healthy donors. PCR employed 60 Vbeta and 13 Jbeta primers. Here immunoSEQ multiplex PCR was the method, and the copy in TCRdb shows in-frame clones only, minus some. This sample carries about 160,000 clones, with around 1.2% going to the ten biggest clones. Germline V gene data show CDR1 as MNHNS and CDR2 as SASEGT. V gave up 3 bases and J gave up 1 base; unmatched junction bases: 7. The CDR3 length is 17 residues. This receptor was identified in a woman between 55 and 75 years old in good health and CMV-seronegative. The chain carries TRBV6-1 and TRBJ2-3, with 10 nucleotides matching TRBD1. The sample taken for sequencing was PBMCs. The CDR3 region is CASSDPRDRGGTDTQYF. The DNA for the CDR3 is TGTGCCAGCAGTGACCCCCGGGACAGGGGTGGCACAGATACGCAGTATTTT.